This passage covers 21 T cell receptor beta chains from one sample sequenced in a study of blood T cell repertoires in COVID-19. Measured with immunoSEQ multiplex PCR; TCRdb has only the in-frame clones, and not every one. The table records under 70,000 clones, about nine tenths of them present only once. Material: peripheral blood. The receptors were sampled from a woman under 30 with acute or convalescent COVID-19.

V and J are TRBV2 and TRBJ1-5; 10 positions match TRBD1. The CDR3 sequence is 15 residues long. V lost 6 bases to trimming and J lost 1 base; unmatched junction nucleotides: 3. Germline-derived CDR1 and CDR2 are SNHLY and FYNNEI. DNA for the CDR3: TGTGCCAGCAGAAAGGACAGGGGGAGCAATCAGCCCCAGCATTTT. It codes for CASRKDRGSNQPQHF.

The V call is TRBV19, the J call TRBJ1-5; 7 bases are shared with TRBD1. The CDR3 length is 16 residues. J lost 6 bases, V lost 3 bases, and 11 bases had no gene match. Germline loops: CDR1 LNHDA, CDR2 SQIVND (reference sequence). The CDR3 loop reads CASSIAQGVRAQPQHF. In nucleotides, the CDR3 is TGTGCCAGTAGTATCGCTCAGGGGGTACGGGCTCAGCCCCAGCATTTT.

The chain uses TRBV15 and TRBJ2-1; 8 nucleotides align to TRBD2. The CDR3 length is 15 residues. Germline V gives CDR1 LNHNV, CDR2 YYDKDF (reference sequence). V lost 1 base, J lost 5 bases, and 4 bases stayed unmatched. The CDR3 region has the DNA TGTGCCACCAGCAGAGCGGGGGGGCTCGACAATGAGCAGTTCTTC. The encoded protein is CATSRAGGLDNEQFF.

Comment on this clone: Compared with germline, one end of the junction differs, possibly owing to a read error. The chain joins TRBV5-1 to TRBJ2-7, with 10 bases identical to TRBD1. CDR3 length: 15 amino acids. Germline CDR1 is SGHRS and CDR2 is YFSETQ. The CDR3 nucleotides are TGCGCCAGCAGCTCGCCGGACAGGGGGTCGTACGTGCAGTACTTC. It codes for CASSSPDRGSYVQYF.

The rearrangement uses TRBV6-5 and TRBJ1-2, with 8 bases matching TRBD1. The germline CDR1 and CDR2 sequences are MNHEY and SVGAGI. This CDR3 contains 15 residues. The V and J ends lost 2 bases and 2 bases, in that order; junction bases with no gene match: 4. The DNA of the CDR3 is TGTGCCAGCAGTTACGAATACAGGGGGAACTATGGCTACACCTTC. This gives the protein CASSYEYRGNYGYTF.

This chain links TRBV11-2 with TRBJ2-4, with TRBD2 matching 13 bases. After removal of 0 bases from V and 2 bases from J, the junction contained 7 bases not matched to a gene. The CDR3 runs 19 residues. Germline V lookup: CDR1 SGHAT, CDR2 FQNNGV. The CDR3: CASSLEGTSGALSKNIQYF. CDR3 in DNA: TGTGCCAGCAGCTTAGAGGGGACTAGCGGGGCTCTGTCCAAAAACATTCAGTACTTC.

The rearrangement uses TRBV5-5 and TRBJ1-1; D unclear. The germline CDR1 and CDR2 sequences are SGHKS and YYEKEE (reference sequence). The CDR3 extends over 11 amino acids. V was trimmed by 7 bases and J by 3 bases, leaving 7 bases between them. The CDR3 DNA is TGTGCCAGCTCAAGCGACACTGAAGCTTTCTTT. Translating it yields CASSSDTEAFF.

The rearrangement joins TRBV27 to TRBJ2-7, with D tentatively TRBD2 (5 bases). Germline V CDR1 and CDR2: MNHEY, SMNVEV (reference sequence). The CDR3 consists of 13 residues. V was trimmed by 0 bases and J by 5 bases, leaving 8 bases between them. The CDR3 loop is CASSLSAGNEQYF. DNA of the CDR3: TGTGCCAGCAGTTTATCTGCCGGGAACGAGCAGTACTTC.

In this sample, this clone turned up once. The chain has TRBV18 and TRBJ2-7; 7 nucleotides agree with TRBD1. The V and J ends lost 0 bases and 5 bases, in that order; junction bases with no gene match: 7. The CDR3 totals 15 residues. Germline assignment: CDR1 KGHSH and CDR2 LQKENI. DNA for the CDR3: TGTGCCAGCTCACCACCGAGCAGGGGGAACAACGAGCAGTACTTC. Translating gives CASSPPSRGNNEQYF.

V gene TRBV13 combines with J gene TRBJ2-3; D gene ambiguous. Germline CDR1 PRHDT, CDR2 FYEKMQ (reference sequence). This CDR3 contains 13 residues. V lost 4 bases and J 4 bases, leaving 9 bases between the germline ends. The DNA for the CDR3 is TGTGCCAGCAGCTCGTCCCCCCCAGATACGCAGTATTTT. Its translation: CASSSSPPDTQYF.

CDR3 coding DNA: TGTGCCAGCAGAACAACAGGATCCTCTGGAAACACCATATATTTT. Translating gives CASRTTGSSGNTIYF. The V call is TRBV7-2, the J call TRBJ1-3; possible D gene TRBD1, 5 bases. The germline CDR1 and CDR2 sequences are SGHTA and FQGNSA. The V gene lost 6 bases and the J gene lost 0 bases, with 12 bases spanning the gap. The CDR3 runs 15 residues.

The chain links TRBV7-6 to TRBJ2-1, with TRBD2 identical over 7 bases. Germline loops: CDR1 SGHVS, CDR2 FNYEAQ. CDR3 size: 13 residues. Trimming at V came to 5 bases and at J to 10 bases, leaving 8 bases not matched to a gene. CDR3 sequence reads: CASSPGGAREQFF. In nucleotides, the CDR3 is TGTGCCAGCAGCCCGGGGGGAGCCAGGGAGCAGTTCTTC.

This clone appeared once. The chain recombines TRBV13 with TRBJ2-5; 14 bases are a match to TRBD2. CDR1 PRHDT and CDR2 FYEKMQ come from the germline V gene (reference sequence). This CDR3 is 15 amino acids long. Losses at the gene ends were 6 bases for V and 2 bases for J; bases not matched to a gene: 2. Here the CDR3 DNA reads TGTGCCAGCAGTAGGACTAGCGGGGGGCAAGAGACCCAGTACTTC. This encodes CASSRTSGGQETQYF. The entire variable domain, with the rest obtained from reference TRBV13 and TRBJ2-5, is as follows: AAGVIQSPRHLIKEKRETATLKCYPIPRHDTVYWYQQGPGQDPQFLISFYEKMQSDKGSIPDRFSAQQFSDYHSELNMSSLELGDSALYFCASSRTSGGQETQYFGPGTRLLVL.

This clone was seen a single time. The CDR3 is CASSQDWDRGSKYF. In DNA form, the CDR3 reads TGTGCCAGCAGCCAAGATTGGGACAGGGGATCCAAGTACTTC. This chain uses TRBV3-1 (or the pseudogene TRBV3-2) with TRBJ2-5; 10 bases agree with TRBD1. J was trimmed by 12 bases and V by 0 bases; bases with no gene match: 7. This CDR3 contains 14 residues. Germline CDR1 is LGHDT and CDR2 is YNNKEL (reference sequence).

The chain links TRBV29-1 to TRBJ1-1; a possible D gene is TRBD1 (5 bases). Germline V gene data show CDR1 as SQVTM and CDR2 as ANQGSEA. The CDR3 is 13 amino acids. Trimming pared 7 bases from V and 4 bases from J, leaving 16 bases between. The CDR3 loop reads CSASTTVFTEAFF. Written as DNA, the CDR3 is TGCAGCGCCTCAACGACAGTCTTCACTGAAGCTTTCTTT.

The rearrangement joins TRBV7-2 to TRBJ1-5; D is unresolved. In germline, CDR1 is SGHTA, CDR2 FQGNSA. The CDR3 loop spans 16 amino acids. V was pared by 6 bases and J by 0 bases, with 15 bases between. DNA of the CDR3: TGTGCCAGCAGTTCGGAGGCCCGGAATAGCAATCAGCCCCAGCATTTT. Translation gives CASSSEARNSNQPQHF. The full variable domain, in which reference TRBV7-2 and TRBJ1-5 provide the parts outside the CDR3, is GAGVSQSPSNKVTEKGKDVELRCDPISGHTALYWYRQSLGQGLEFLIYFQGNSAPDKSGLPSDRFSAERTGGSVSTLTIQRTQQEDSAVYLCASSSEARNSNQPQHFGDGTRLSIL.

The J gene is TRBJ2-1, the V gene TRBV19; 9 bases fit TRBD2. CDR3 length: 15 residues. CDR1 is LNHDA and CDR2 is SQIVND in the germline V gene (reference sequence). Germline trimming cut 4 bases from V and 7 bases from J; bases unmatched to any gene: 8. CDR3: CASSTGGGADNEQFF. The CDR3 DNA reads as TGTGCCAGTAGTACGGGCGGGGGGGCAGATAATGAGCAGTTCTTC.

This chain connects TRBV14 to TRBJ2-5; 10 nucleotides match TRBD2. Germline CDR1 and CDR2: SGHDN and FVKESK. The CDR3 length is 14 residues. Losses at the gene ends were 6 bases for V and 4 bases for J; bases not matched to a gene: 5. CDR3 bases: TGTGCCAGCAGGTCCTCTAGCGGGGGAGAGACCCAGTACTTC. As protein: CASRSSSGGETQYF.

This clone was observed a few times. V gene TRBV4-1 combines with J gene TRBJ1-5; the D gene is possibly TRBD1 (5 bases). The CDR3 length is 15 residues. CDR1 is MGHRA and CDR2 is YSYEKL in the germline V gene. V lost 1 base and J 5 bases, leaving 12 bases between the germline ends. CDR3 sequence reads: CASSQGVSGDQPQHF. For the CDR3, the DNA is TGCGCCAGCAGCCAAGGGGTCTCGGGGGATCAGCCCCAGCATTTT.

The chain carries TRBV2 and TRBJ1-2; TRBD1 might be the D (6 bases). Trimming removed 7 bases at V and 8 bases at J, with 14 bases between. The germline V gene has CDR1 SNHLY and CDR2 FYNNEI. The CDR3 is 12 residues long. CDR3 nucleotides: TGTGCCAGCACCAAAGGGGGATGGGGCTACACCTTC. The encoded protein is CASTKGGWGYTF.

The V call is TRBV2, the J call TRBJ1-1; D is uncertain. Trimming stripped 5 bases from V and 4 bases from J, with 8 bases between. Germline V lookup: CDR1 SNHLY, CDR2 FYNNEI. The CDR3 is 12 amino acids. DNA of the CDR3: TGTGCCAGCAGTAACGGGATCACTGAAGCTTTCTTT. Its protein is CASSNGITEAFF.